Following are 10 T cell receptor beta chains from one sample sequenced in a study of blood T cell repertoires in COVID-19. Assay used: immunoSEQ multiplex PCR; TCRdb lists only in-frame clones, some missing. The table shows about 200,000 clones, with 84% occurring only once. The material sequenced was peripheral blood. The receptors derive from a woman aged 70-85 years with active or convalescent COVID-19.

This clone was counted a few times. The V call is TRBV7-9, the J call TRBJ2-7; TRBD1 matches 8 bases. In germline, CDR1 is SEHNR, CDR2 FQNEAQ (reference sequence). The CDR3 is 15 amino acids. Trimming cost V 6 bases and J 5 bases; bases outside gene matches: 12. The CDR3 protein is CASSSRQGIINEQYF. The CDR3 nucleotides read TGTGCCAGCAGTTCACGACAGGGGATCATTAACGAGCAGTACTTC.

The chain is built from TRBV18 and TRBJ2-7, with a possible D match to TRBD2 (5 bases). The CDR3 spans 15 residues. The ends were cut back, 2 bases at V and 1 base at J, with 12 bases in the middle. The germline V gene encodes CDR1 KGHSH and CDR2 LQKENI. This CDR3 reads CASSPEGVGSYEQYF. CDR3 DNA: TGTGCCAGCTCACCAGAGGGAGTGGGGTCCTACGAGCAGTACTTC. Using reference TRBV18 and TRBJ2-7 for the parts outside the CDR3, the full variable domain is NAGVMQNPRHLVRRRGQEARLRCSPMKGHSHVYWYRQLPEEGLKFMVYLQKENIIDESGMPKERFSAEFPKEGPSILRIQQVVRGDSAAYFCASSPEGVGSYEQYFGPGTRLTVT.

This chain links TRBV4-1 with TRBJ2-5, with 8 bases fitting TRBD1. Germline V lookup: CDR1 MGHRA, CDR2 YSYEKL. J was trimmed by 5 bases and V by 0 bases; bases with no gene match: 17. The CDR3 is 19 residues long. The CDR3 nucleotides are TGCGCCAGCAGCCAAGACCCCCTCTTCGGGCAGGGGGCAGGGGAGACCCAGTACTTC. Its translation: CASSQDPLFGQGAGETQYF.

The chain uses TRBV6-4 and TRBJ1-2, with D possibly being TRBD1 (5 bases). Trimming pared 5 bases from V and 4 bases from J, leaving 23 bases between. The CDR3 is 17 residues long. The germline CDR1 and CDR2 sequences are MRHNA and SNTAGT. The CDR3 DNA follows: TGTGCCAGCAGTCAGGGTGAGTGGCGACGTACCCTCTATGGCTACACCTTC. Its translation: CASSQGEWRRTLYGYTF.

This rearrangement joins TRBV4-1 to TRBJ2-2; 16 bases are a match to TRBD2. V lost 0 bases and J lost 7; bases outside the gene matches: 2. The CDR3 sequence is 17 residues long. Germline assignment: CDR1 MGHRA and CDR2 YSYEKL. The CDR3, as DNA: TGCGCCAGCAGCCAAGAGGGACTAGCGGGAGGGTTCGGGGAGCTGTTTTTT. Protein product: CASSQEGLAGGFGELFF.

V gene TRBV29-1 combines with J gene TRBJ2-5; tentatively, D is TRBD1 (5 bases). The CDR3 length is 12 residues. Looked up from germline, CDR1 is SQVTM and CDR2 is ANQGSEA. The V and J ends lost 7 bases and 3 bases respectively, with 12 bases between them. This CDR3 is CSARAGKETQYF. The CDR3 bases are TGCAGCGCTCGGGCAGGGAAAGAGACCCAGTACTTC.

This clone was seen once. Here the CDR3 reads CATSDPKWEGDNEQFF. CDR3 nucleotides: TGTGCCACCAGTGATCCAAAATGGGAGGGAGACAATGAGCAGTTCTTC. The V and J genes are TRBV24-1 and TRBJ2-1; 7 nucleotides agree with TRBD2. V dropped 3 bases and J dropped 5; count of bases not matched to a gene: 9. Germline CDR1 KGHDR, CDR2 SFDVKD. This CDR3 has 16 residues.

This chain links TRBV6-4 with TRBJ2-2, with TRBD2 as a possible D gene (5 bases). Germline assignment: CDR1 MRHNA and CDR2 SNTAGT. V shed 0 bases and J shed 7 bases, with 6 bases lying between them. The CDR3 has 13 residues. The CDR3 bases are TGTGCCAGCAGTGACTCCGCGGGCGGGGAGCTGTTTTTT. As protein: CASSDSAGGELFF.

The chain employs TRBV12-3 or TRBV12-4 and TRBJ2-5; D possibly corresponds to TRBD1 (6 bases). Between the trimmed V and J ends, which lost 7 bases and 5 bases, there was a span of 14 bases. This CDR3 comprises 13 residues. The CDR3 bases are TGTGCCAGCACCCCTCGGGACAAGGAGACCCAGTACTTC. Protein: CASTPRDKETQYF.

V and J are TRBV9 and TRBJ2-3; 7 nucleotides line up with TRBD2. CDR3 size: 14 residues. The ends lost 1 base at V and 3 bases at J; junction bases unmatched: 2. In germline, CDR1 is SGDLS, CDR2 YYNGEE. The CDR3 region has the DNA TGTGCCAGCAGCGTACGCGGGAGAACAGATACGCAGTATTTT. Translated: CASSVRGRTDTQYF. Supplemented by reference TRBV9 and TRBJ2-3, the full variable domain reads DSGVTQTPKHLITATGQRVTLRCSPRSGDLSVYWYQQSLDQGLQFLIQYYNGEERAKGNILERFSAQQFPDLHSELNLSSLELGDSALYFCASSVRGRTDTQYFGPGTRLTVL.